The rows below give T cell receptor beta chains drawn from one sample of a study of shared clonotypes between healthy human individuals. The repertoire was sequenced with immunoSEQ multiplex PCR; TCRdb's copy has only in-frame clones and lacks some. This sample has about 800,000 clones; about 96% occur once, and the top ten carry about 0.25%. Sequences were obtained from naive CD8+ T cells sorted from blood. The receptors were sampled from a man aged 30 to 39 in good health. The CDR3 runs from the conserved cysteine through the conserved F or W. Each record gives: J gene, D gene, clone size, V gene, CDR3 DNA, CDR3 protein. The D gene is left open where the match is weak. Where a row states a size, it is once, few, many or the class of an expanded clone; other rows omit it.

j_gene: TRBJ1-3
d_gene: TRBD1
abundance: once
v_gene: TRBV7-6
CDR3nt: TGTGCCAGCAGCCCTGGGACAGGGAGTGGAAACACCATATATTTT
CDR3aa: CASSPGTGSGNTIYF

j_gene: TRBJ2-1
d_gene: TRBD1
abundance: NA
v_gene: TRBV29-1
CDR3nt: TGCAGCGTTGAAGGGGAAGACGGGACAGGGAGGTTAATGTACAATGAGCAGTTCTTC
CDR3aa: CSVEGEDGTGRLMYNEQFF

j_gene: TRBJ1-5
d_gene: NA
abundance: NA
v_gene: TRBV6-1
CDR3nt: TGTGCCAGCAGCGAAGCGCCCTATCAGCCCCAGCATTTT
CDR3aa: CASSEAPYQPQHF

j_gene: TRBJ2-2
d_gene: NA
abundance: NA
v_gene: TRBV4-1
CDR3nt: TGCGCCAGCAGCCACGTCACTGGGACCGGGGAGCTGTTTTTT
CDR3aa: CASSHVTGTGELFF

j_gene: TRBJ1-1
d_gene: NA
abundance: NA
v_gene: TRBV27
CDR3nt: TGTGCCAGCAGTTTATTCCAGGGCAGTGGGGACACTGAAGCTTTCTTT
CDR3aa: CASSLFQGSGDTEAFF

j_gene: TRBJ2-1
d_gene: NA
abundance: NA
v_gene: TRBV9
CDR3nt: TGTGCCAGCAGCGGGAGCGGTAGCGATGAGCAGTTCTTC
CDR3aa: CASSGSGSDEQFF

j_gene: TRBJ1-1
d_gene: TRBD1
abundance: NA
v_gene: TRBV27
CDR3nt: TGTGCCAGCAGTTTAATGCCGGGACAGGGGTTGAACACTGAAGCTTTCTTT
CDR3aa: CASSLMPGQGLNTEAFF

j_gene: TRBJ2-1
d_gene: TRBD1
abundance: NA
v_gene: TRBV4-1
CDR3nt: TGCGCCAGCAATGCACAGGGGGCTAGCGGTTACAATGAGCAGTTCTTC
CDR3aa: CASNAQGASGYNEQFF

j_gene: TRBJ2-7
d_gene: NA
abundance: once
v_gene: TRBV7-2
CDR3nt: TGTGCCAGCAGCTTAGAAACATTTGGCGAGCAGTACTTC
CDR3aa: CASSLETFGEQYF

j_gene: TRBJ2-7
d_gene: NA
abundance: NA
v_gene: TRBV28
CDR3nt: TGTGCCAGCAGTTCTCCAAACGAGCAGTACTTC
CDR3aa: CASSSPNEQYF

j_gene: TRBJ2-1
d_gene: NA
abundance: NA
v_gene: TRBV7-9
CDR3nt: TGTGCCAGCAGCGACCTCTTAGCGGACTCCTACAATGAGCAGTTCTTC
CDR3aa: CASSDLLADSYNEQFF

j_gene: TRBJ2-3
d_gene: TRBD2
abundance: NA
v_gene: TRBV12-5
CDR3nt: TGTGCTAGTGGTTTGGGACTAGCGGGAGCCGATACGCAGTATTTT
CDR3aa: CASGLGLAGADTQYF

j_gene: TRBJ1-2
d_gene: TRBD1
abundance: NA
v_gene: TRBV5-5
CDR3nt: TGTGCCAGCAGCGGACCCGGGACAGGGTCAATCTTCTATGGCTACACCTTC
CDR3aa: CASSGPGTGSIFYGYTF

j_gene: TRBJ2-7
d_gene: NA
abundance: NA
v_gene: TRBV7-2
CDR3nt: TGTGCCAGCAGGGGCGGAGGGGTAGTGGGCGAGCAGTACTTC
CDR3aa: CASRGGGVVGEQYF

j_gene: TRBJ2-1
d_gene: NA
abundance: NA
v_gene: TRBV28
CDR3nt: TGTGCCAGCAGTGTGGGGTACCGGGGCAACAATGAGCAGTTCTTC
CDR3aa: CASSVGYRGNNEQFF

j_gene: TRBJ2-2
d_gene: TRBD2
abundance: NA
v_gene: TRBV27
CDR3nt: TGTGCCAGCAGTTTATCGGCGGGAGTGAACACCGGGGAGCTGTTTTTT
CDR3aa: CASSLSAGVNTGELFF

j_gene: TRBJ2-5
d_gene: NA
abundance: NA
v_gene: TRBV27
CDR3nt: TGTGCCAGCAGTCCCTTTTCGGGACAAGAGACCCAGTACTTC
CDR3aa: CASSPFSGQETQYF

j_gene: TRBJ1-4
d_gene: TRBD1
abundance: NA
v_gene: TRBV5-6
CDR3nt: TGTGCCAGCAGCTTGGCCGGGACAGGGCTTGAAAAACTGTTTTTT
CDR3aa: CASSLAGTGLEKLFF

j_gene: TRBJ2-1
d_gene: NA
abundance: NA
v_gene: TRBV27
CDR3nt: TGTGCCAGCAGTTTAGTGAAGTGGAGGGATCGCAATGAGCAGTTCTTC
CDR3aa: CASSLVKWRDRNEQFF

j_gene: TRBJ2-7
d_gene: TRBD1
abundance: NA
v_gene: TRBV7-9
CDR3nt: TGTGCCAGCAGCGCATTCTTGGGACAGGGGGTCCTGGACGAGCAGTACTTC
CDR3aa: CASSAFLGQGVLDEQYF

j_gene: TRBJ2-1
d_gene: NA
abundance: NA
v_gene: TRBV29-1
CDR3nt: TGCAGCGTTGTAAGTGTCGGAGGGGCTCCTTACAATGAGCAGTTCTTC
CDR3aa: CSVVSVGGAPYNEQFF

j_gene: TRBJ2-7
d_gene: TRBD1
abundance: NA
v_gene: TRBV28
CDR3nt: TGTGCCAGCAGTGAGTCGGGACAGGAGTACTACGAGCAGTACTTC
CDR3aa: CASSESGQEYYEQYF

j_gene: TRBJ1-1
d_gene: NA
abundance: NA
v_gene: TRBV4-1
CDR3nt: TGCGCCAGCAGCCATCCCCAACTGAACACTGAAGCTTTCTTT
CDR3aa: CASSHPQLNTEAFF

j_gene: TRBJ2-7
d_gene: NA
abundance: NA
v_gene: TRBV9
CDR3nt: TGTGCCAGCAGCGTAGCCCTCTCAGCCTACGAGCAGTACTTC
CDR3aa: CASSVALSAYEQYF

j_gene: TRBJ2-7
d_gene: TRBD1
abundance: once
v_gene: TRBV19
CDR3nt: TGTGCCAGTAGTGTTACCGGGACAGGAGATTACGAGCAGTACTTC
CDR3aa: CASSVTGTGDYEQYF

j_gene: TRBJ2-2
d_gene: NA
abundance: NA
v_gene: TRBV28
CDR3nt: TGTGCCAGCAGTTTCCCCGGGGAGCTGTTTTTT
CDR3aa: CASSFPGELFF

j_gene: TRBJ2-2
d_gene: NA
abundance: NA
v_gene: TRBV2
CDR3nt: TGTGCCAGCCTCCATCGGCACACCGGGGAGCTGTTTTTT
CDR3aa: CASLHRHTGELFF

j_gene: TRBJ2-7
d_gene: TRBD1
abundance: NA
v_gene: TRBV10-3
CDR3nt: TGTGCCATCAGTGAGCCGGGACAGGGCTACGAGCAGTACTTC
CDR3aa: CAISEPGQGYEQYF

j_gene: TRBJ2-3
d_gene: TRBD1
abundance: NA
v_gene: TRBV29-1
CDR3nt: TGCAGCGTACCGGGACAGGACACAGATACGCAGTATTTT
CDR3aa: CSVPGQDTDTQYF

j_gene: TRBJ1-1
d_gene: NA
abundance: NA
v_gene: TRBV5-6
CDR3nt: TGTGCCAGCAGCTCACAGGGTCCTGAAGCTTTCTTT
CDR3aa: CASSSQGPEAFF

j_gene: TRBJ2-3
d_gene: TRBD2
abundance: NA
v_gene: TRBV6-5
CDR3nt: TGTGCCAGCAGTTACATCGCGGGAGAGGTCACAGATACGCAGTATTTT
CDR3aa: CASSYIAGEVTDTQYF

j_gene: TRBJ2-7
d_gene: NA
abundance: NA
v_gene: TRBV5-5
CDR3nt: TGTGCCAGCAGTTTAGGTTTCCCCGGCTCCTACGAGCAGTACTTC
CDR3aa: CASSLGFPGSYEQYF

j_gene: TRBJ1-4
d_gene: NA
abundance: NA
v_gene: TRBV7-9
CDR3nt: TGTGCCAGCAGCAAAGACGTGGACAGCGAAAAACTGTTTTTT
CDR3aa: CASSKDVDSEKLFF

j_gene: TRBJ2-1
d_gene: TRBD2
abundance: NA
v_gene: TRBV9
CDR3nt: TGTGCCAGCAGCGTAGGCGGGAGTGTGCACAATGAGCAGTTCTTC
CDR3aa: CASSVGGSVHNEQFF

j_gene: TRBJ1-2
d_gene: NA
abundance: NA
v_gene: TRBV6-1
CDR3nt: TGTGCCAGCAGTGAACCCACACCAGCTAACTATGGCTACACCTTC
CDR3aa: CASSEPTPANYGYTF

j_gene: TRBJ2-5
d_gene: TRBD2
abundance: NA
v_gene: TRBV2
CDR3nt: TGTGCCAGCTGGGGGGGAGACCAAGAGACCCAGTACTTC
CDR3aa: CASWGGDQETQYF

j_gene: TRBJ2-1
d_gene: TRBD2
abundance: NA
v_gene: TRBV28
CDR3nt: TGTGCCAGCACCCCCCTGCGGGAGGACTACAATGAGCAGTTCTTC
CDR3aa: CASTPLREDYNEQFF

j_gene: TRBJ2-5
d_gene: TRBD1
abundance: few
v_gene: TRBV29-1
CDR3nt: TGCAGCGTAAAATACAGGGGTTGGGGAGAGACCCAGTACTTC
CDR3aa: CSVKYRGWGETQYF

j_gene: TRBJ1-2
d_gene: TRBD1
abundance: once
v_gene: TRBV29-1
CDR3nt: TGCAGCGTTGAAACAGGGGCGAAGGGCTACACCTTC
CDR3aa: CSVETGAKGYTF

j_gene: TRBJ2-7
d_gene: NA
abundance: NA
v_gene: TRBV30
CDR3nt: TGTGCCTGGAGTGTACATCGGGCTCCCTACGAGCAGTACTTC
CDR3aa: CAWSVHRAPYEQYF

j_gene: TRBJ1-1
d_gene: NA
abundance: NA
v_gene: TRBV30
CDR3nt: TGTGCCTGGAGTGTAGACAATCTCGGCACTGAAGCTTTCTTT
CDR3aa: CAWSVDNLGTEAFF

j_gene: TRBJ2-1
d_gene: TRBD1
abundance: NA
v_gene: TRBV5-1
CDR3nt: TGCGCCAGCAGCGCACTGACAGGGAATGAGCAGTTCTTC
CDR3aa: CASSALTGNEQFF

j_gene: TRBJ2-1
d_gene: NA
abundance: NA
v_gene: TRBV28
CDR3nt: TGTGCCAGCAGTTTAGAACAGTCCTACAATGAGCAGTTCTTC
CDR3aa: CASSLEQSYNEQFF

j_gene: TRBJ2-7
d_gene: NA
abundance: NA
v_gene: TRBV11-2
CDR3nt: TGTGCCAGCAGCTTAGATCGGTGGGCGCGAGGGGAGCAGTACTTC
CDR3aa: CASSLDRWARGEQYF

j_gene: TRBJ1-4
d_gene: NA
abundance: NA
v_gene: TRBV28
CDR3nt: TGTGCCAGCAGTTTACTCGCAATTGCAACTAATGAAAAACTGTTTTTT
CDR3aa: CASSLLAIATNEKLFF

j_gene: TRBJ2-3
d_gene: TRBD2
abundance: once
v_gene: TRBV30
CDR3nt: TGTGCCTGGAATAGTGCGGGAGGGACAGATACGCAGTATTTT
CDR3aa: CAWNSAGGTDTQYF

j_gene: TRBJ2-7
d_gene: TRBD1
abundance: NA
v_gene: TRBV19
CDR3nt: TGTGCCAGTAGCAGGACAGGGGGGACCTACGAGCAGTACTTC
CDR3aa: CASSRTGGTYEQYF

j_gene: TRBJ1-1
d_gene: NA
abundance: NA
v_gene: TRBV27
CDR3nt: TGTGCCAGCAGTTTTTCATATAGGCAGGCTGAAGCTTTCTTT
CDR3aa: CASSFSYRQAEAFF

j_gene: TRBJ2-4
d_gene: TRBD1
abundance: NA
v_gene: TRBV28
CDR3nt: TGTGCCAGCAGTTACCTATCAACAGGGGGCAGGGACATTCAGTACTTC
CDR3aa: CASSYLSTGGRDIQYF

j_gene: TRBJ2-2
d_gene: TRBD1
abundance: NA
v_gene: TRBV13
CDR3nt: TGTGCCAGCAGCCGTCCGGGACAGGGGAGCGTCGGGGAGCTGTTTTTT
CDR3aa: CASSRPGQGSVGELFF

j_gene: TRBJ2-7
d_gene: TRBD1
abundance: NA
v_gene: TRBV5-6
CDR3nt: TGTGCCAGCAGCTTCGGGACAGGGTCCTACGAGCAGTACTTC
CDR3aa: CASSFGTGSYEQYF

j_gene: TRBJ2-3
d_gene: TRBD2
abundance: NA
v_gene: TRBV29-1
CDR3nt: TGCAGCGTAACGACTAGCGGCACAGATACGCAGTATTTT
CDR3aa: CSVTTSGTDTQYF

j_gene: TRBJ1-1
d_gene: NA
abundance: once
v_gene: TRBV4-2
CDR3nt: TGTGCCAGCAGCCAAGATGCTAAGGGGCTGGCTTTCTTT
CDR3aa: CASSQDAKGLAFF

j_gene: TRBJ2-1
d_gene: TRBD2
abundance: once
v_gene: TRBV14
CDR3nt: TGTGCCAGCAGCCATCAACTAGCGGGAGGGCCTTACAATGAGCAGTTCTTC
CDR3aa: CASSHQLAGGPYNEQFF